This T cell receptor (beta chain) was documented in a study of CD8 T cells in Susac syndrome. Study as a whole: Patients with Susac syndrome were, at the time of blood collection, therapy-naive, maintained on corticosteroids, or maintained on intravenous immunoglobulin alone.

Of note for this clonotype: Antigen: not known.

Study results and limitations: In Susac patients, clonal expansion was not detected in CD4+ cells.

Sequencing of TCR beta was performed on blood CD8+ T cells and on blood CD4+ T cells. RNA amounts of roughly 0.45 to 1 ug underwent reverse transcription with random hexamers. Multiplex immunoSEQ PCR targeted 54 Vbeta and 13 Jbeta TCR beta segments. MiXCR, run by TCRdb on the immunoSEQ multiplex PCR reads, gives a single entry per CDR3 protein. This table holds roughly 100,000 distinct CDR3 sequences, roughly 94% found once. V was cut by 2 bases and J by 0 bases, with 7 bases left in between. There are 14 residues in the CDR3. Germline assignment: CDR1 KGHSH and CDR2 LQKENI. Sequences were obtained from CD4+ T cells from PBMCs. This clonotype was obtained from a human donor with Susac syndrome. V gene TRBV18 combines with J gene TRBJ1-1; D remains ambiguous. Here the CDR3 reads CASSPLDLNTEAFF. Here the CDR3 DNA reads TGTGCCAGCTCACCATTGGACCTGAACACTGAAGCTTTCTTT.